One and the same sample provided the 21 T cell receptor beta chains below, sequenced in a study of radiotherapy plus CTLA-4 blockade in lung cancer. Measured with immunoSEQ multiplex PCR; TCRdb has only the in-frame clones, and not every one. The sample lists about 45,000 clones, roughly 63% occurring once. Sequenced here: peripheral blood, sampled from a patient treated with radiotherapy plus ipilimumab. The receptors were sampled from a human donor with non-small cell lung cancer who had a partial response to radiotherapy plus ipilimumab.

The rearrangement links TRBV5-1 to TRBJ2-7; D is possibly TRBD2 (6 bases). The CDR3 consists of 15 residues. V was cut by 3 bases and J by 2 bases, with 15 bases left in between. Germline-derived CDR1 and CDR2 are SGHRS and YFSETQ. This chain's CDR3 is CASSWGERNPYEQYF. The CDR3 bases are TGCGCCAGCAGCTGGGGGGAGCGCAACCCCTACGAGCAGTACTTC.

The chain joins TRBV5-6 to TRBJ1-2, with no clear D. There are 11 residues in the CDR3. Germline CDR1 and CDR2: SGHDT and YYEEEE. Trimming pared 3 bases from V and 4 bases from J, leaving 4 bases between. The CDR3 protein is CASSWLYGYTF. DNA of the CDR3: TGTGCCAGCAGCTGGCTCTATGGCTACACCTTC.

There are a few counts of this clone. The V call is TRBV25-1, the J call TRBJ2-3; D unclear. The V gene lost 1 base and the J gene lost 8 bases, with 13 bases spanning the gap. From germline, CDR1 is MGHDK and CDR2 SYGVNS. The CDR3 is 14 amino acids. CDR3 residues: CASSEFSLTGTQYF. The CDR3 DNA reads as TGTGCCAGCAGTGAATTCTCTCTAACGGGTACGCAGTATTTT.

This sequence joins TRBV11-3 and TRBJ2-3; D perhaps matches TRBD2 (5 bases). CDR3 length equals 14 residues. The V gene lost 6 bases and the J gene lost 1 base, with 11 bases spanning the gap. CDR1 and CDR2 from the germline V gene are SGHNT and YENEEA. CDR3 amino acids: CASSGGSCTDTQYF. The CDR3 DNA sequence: TGTGCCAGCAGTGGCGGGTCCTGCACAGATACGCAGTATTTT.

This rearrangement joins TRBV30 to TRBJ1-1; D is ambiguous. CDR1 and CDR2 from the germline V gene are GTSNPN and SVGIG (reference sequence). The CDR3 is 14 residues long. V lost 4 bases and J lost 0, with 12 bases in between. The CDR3 loop is CAWIGAGMNTEAFF. CDR3 bases: TGTGCCTGGATTGGTGCGGGGATGAACACTGAAGCTTTCTTT.

The chain uses TRBV18 and TRBJ2-5, with 11 bases aligning to TRBD2. Trimming took 4 bases from V and 1 from J; bases not matched to a gene: 2. Germline CDR1 and CDR2: KGHSH and LQKENI. There are 15 residues in the CDR3. The CDR3 is CASSLGTSGQETQYF. The CDR3 DNA follows: TGTGCCAGCTCACTTGGGACTAGCGGCCAAGAGACCCAGTACTTC.

This chain links TRBV7-2 with TRBJ2-2; D is possibly TRBD2 (5 bases). Germline-derived CDR1 and CDR2 are SGHTA and FQGNSA. Trimming took 7 bases from V and 4 from J, leaving 13 bases between them. The CDR3 is made up of 14 amino acids. CDR3 sequence (DNA): TGTGCCAGCACCCTAAAACGGGGCACCGGGGAGCTGTTTTTT. Amino acids: CASTLKRGTGELFF.

The CDR3 spells CATHSMEGQPQHF. For the CDR3, the DNA is TGTGCCACCCACTCGATGGAGGGCCAGCCCCAGCATTTT. V is TRBV6-6 and J is TRBJ1-5, with D uncertain. CDR3 size: 13 residues. Germline V CDR1 and CDR2: MNHNY, SVGAGI (reference sequence). V gave up 10 bases and J gave up 7 bases, with 17 bases separating them.

Remarks on this clone: Other DNA sequences in the same sample also yield this CDR3. This chain joins TRBV29-1 and TRBJ1-3; D is uncertain. This CDR3 contains 13 residues. CDR1 and CDR2 from the germline V gene are SQVTM and ANQGSEA. Trimming took off 7 bases at V and 3 bases at J, with 13 bases between the two ends. The CDR3 spells CSGTVEGGNTIYF. The CDR3, as DNA: TGCAGCGGGACGGTAGAGGGTGGAAACACCATATATTTT.

The rearrangement joins TRBV19 to TRBJ2-7, with D possibly TRBD1 on 6 matching bases. V was pared by 4 bases and J by 2 bases, with 18 bases between. The CDR3 is 16 amino acids. Germline V lookup: CDR1 LNHDA, CDR2 SQIVND (reference sequence). CDR3 DNA: TGTGCCAGTAGTACCCGGGACACCAAACCCACCTACGAGCAGTACTTC. Translating it yields CASSTRDTKPTYEQYF.

The chain combines TRBV15 with TRBJ2-7; 9 bases are a match to TRBD2. From germline, CDR1 is LNHNV and CDR2 YYDKDF (reference sequence). Losses at the gene ends were 1 base for V and 0 bases for J; bases not matched to a gene: 13. The CDR3 runs 19 residues. Here the CDR3 reads CATSRGTRPGTSSSYEQYF. CDR3 in DNA: TGTGCCACCAGCAGAGGGACAAGACCCGGGACTAGCAGCTCCTACGAGCAGTACTTC.

The chain couples TRBV6-4 to TRBJ1-1, with 8 nucleotides matching TRBD1. The CDR3 runs to 14 residues. The V and J ends lost 6 bases and 6 bases, in that order; junction bases with no gene match: 9. Germline CDR1 is MRHNA and CDR2 is SNTAGT. The CDR3 protein is CASRPHPDRAEAFF. The CDR3, as DNA: TGTGCCAGCAGACCCCATCCGGACAGGGCTGAAGCTTTCTTT.

V and J are TRBV5-1 and TRBJ2-7; 9 bases line up with TRBD1. Looked up from germline, CDR1 is SGHRS and CDR2 is YFSETQ. V gave up 7 bases and J gave up 0 bases; unmatched junction bases: 5. The CDR3 sequence is 14 residues long. CDR3 nucleotides: TGCGCCAGCTCGGGACAGGGATACTCCTACGAGCAGTACTTC. Translated: CASSGQGYSYEQYF.

The rearrangement uses TRBV4-2 and TRBJ2-1, with 8 bases identical to TRBD2. The germline gives CDR1 LGHNA, CDR2 YNFKEQ. Losses at the gene ends were 1 base for V and 7 bases for J; bases not matched to a gene: 9. The CDR3 totals 16 residues. The CDR3 region has the DNA TGTGCCAGCAGCCAAGTGCCGGGGGGGGCCGGGAATGAGCAGTTCTTC. Residues: CASSQVPGGAGNEQFF.

As concerns this clone: Mismatch with germline at one junction end may stem from a read error. The chain carries TRBV5-5 and TRBJ2-3, with a weak D call TRBD2 (6 bases). Germline V gene sequence: CDR1 SGHKS, CDR2 YYEKEE (reference sequence). The CDR3 loop spans 13 amino acids. The DNA of the CDR3 is TGTGCCAGCAACTTGACTAGTCCAGATACGCAGTATTTT. The encoded protein is CASNLTSPDTQYF.

The J gene is TRBJ2-5, the V gene TRBV18; 7 nucleotides line up with TRBD1. Germline V gene sequence: CDR1 KGHSH, CDR2 LQKENI. Germline trimming cut 3 bases from V and 4 bases from J; bases unmatched to any gene: 8. This CDR3 spans 15 amino acids. In DNA, the CDR3 is TGTGCCAGCTCACCCCCGACAGGGACCGGAGAGACCCAGTACTTC. Its translation is CASSPPTGTGETQYF. Complete variable domain (other parts from reference TRBV18 and TRBJ2-5): NAGVMQNPRHLVRRRGQEARLRCSPMKGHSHVYWYRQLPEEGLKFMVYLQKENIIDESGMPKERFSAEFPKEGPSILRIQQVVRGDSAAYFCASSPPTGTGETQYFGPGTRLLVL.

The CDR3 DNA is TGTGCCAGCAGCTTACTCGGGTATAATTCACCCCTCCACTTT. Protein sequence: CASSLLGYNSPLHF. V is TRBV7-2 and J is TRBJ1-6; D gene uncertain. The CDR3 spans 14 residues. Trimming shortened V by 2 bases and J by 4 bases, and 6 bases separated the two germline ends. Germline CDR1 SGHTA, CDR2 FQGNSA.

The chain combines TRBV6-1 with TRBJ2-4; D gene ambiguous. There are 12 residues in the CDR3. V was shortened by 5 bases and J by 15 bases, with 17 bases between the two germline ends. Germline CDR1 reads MNHNS; CDR2 reads SASEGT. The CDR3 reads CASSTRKGIGYF. CDR3 nucleotide sequence: TGTGCCAGCAGTACGCGGAAAGGCATCGGGTACTTC.

The rearrangement joins TRBV5-4 to TRBJ1-2; TRBD1 agrees at 7 bases. J lost 0 bases, V lost 4 bases, and 12 bases had no gene match. The CDR3 consists of 17 residues. In germline, CDR1 is SGHNT, CDR2 YYREEE (reference sequence). CDR3 sequence reads: CASSRATGTDTNYGYTF. CDR3 DNA: TGTGCCAGCAGCCGAGCGACCGGGACAGACACTAACTATGGCTACACCTTC.

This clone was seen only a few times. The rearrangement links TRBV4-1 to TRBJ2-1; TRBD2 agrees at 7 bases. Trimming removed 0 bases from V and 5 bases from J; junction bases left unmatched: 7. The CDR3 has 16 residues. Germline V gene data show CDR1 as MGHRA and CDR2 as YSYEKL. CDR3 region: CASSQDLMAGDNEQFF. CDR3 coding DNA: TGCGCCAGCAGCCAAGATCTTATGGCGGGAGACAATGAGCAGTTCTTC.

This clone showed up just a few times. At one end, the junction sequence differs from germline, possibly due to a read error. In DNA form, the CDR3 reads TGTGCCAGCAGCCAGACCTCAGGGATGAACACTGAAGCTTTCTTT. Its protein product is CASSQTSGMNTEAFF. The J gene is TRBJ1-1, the V gene TRBV4-1; TRBD1 might be the D (5 bases). Germline lookup yields CDR1 MGHRA and CDR2 YSYEKL. The CDR3 runs to 15 residues.